The subject of this entry is one T cell receptor beta chain. The data belong to a study of cytomegalovirus exposure and HLA in healthy donors. Amplification used 60 Vbeta primers and 13 Jbeta primers. Sequencing was performed with immunoSEQ multiplex PCR; in TCRdb, only in-frame clones are kept and a portion is missing. The sample shows tens of thousands of clones, 75% to 80% of them seen only once. From germline, CDR1 is LGHNA and CDR2 YSLEER. Trimming took 0 bases from V and 0 from J, leaving 9 bases between them. This CDR3 comprises 15 residues. The sequenced material came from PBMCs. The chain couples TRBV4-3 to TRBJ2-7, with unresolved D. The receptor was derived from a female donor in good health and CMV-seronegative. The CDR3 here is CASSQERPSSYEQYF. The DNA for the CDR3 is TGCGCCAGCAGCCAAGAACGCCCCAGCTCCTACGAGCAGTACTTC.